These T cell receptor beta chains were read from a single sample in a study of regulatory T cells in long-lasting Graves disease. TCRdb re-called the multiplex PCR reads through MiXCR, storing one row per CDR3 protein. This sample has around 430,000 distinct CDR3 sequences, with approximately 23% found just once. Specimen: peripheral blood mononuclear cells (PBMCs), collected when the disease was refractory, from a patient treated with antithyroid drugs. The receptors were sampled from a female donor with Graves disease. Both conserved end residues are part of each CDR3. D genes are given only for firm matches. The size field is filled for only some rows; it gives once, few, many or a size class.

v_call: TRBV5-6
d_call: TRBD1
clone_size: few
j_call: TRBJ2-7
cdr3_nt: TGTGCCAGCAGCTCCGGGACAGGGGACTCCTACGAGCAGTACTTC
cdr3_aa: CASSSGTGDSYEQYF

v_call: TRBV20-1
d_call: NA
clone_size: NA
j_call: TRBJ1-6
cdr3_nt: TGCGGTGCTATCAATCCTGGGGCTAATTCACCCCTCCACTTT
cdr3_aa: CGAINPGANSPLHF

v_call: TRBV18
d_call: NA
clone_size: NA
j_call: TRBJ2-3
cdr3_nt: TGTGCCAGCTCACCCCTTTCCACAGATACGCAGTATTTT
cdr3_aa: CASSPLSTDTQYF

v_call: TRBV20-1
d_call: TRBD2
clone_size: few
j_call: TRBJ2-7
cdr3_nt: TGCAGTGCTAGTGTCTTACTAGCGGACTTAACCTACGAGCAGTACTTC
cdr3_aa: CSASVLLADLTYEQYF

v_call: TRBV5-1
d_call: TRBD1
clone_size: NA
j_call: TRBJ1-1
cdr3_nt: TGCGCCAGCAGCTTGGCTCCTACAGGGGGCTACACTGAAGCTTTCTTT
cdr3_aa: CASSLAPTGGYTEAFF

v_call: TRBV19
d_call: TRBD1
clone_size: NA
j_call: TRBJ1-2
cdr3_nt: TGTGCCAGTAGTATAGACCAGGGGGGCCTCGACTATGGCTACACCTTC
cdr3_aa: CASSIDQGGLDYGYTF

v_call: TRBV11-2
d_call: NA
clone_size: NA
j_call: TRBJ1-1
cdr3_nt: TGTGCCAGCAGCTTAGTTAGATTTTGGGGCGGGGGCACTGAAGCTTTCTTT
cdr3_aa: CASSLVRFWGGGTEAFF

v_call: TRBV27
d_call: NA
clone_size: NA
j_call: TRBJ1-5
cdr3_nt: TGTGCCAGCAGTCCCATGGATCAGCCCCAGCATTTT
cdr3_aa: CASSPMDQPQHF

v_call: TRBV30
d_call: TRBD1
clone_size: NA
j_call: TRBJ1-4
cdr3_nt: TGTGCCTGGAGTGTCAACCGGGACAGAAATGAAAAACTGTTTTTT
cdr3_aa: CAWSVNRDRNEKLFF

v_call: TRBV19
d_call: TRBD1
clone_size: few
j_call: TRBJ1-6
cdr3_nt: TGTGCCAGCACTCCTAAACAGGGGGCCTATTCACCCCTCCACTTT
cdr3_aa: CASTPKQGAYSPLHF

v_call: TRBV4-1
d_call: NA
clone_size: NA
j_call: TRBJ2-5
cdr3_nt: TGCGCCAGCAGCCCGAGGCGTACCCAAGAGACCCAGTACTTC
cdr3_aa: CASSPRRTQETQYF

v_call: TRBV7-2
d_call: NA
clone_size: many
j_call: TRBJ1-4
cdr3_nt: TGTGCCAGCAGCTGGTGGGGGCGCAGTAATGAAAAACTGTTTTTT
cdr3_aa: CASSWWGRSNEKLFF

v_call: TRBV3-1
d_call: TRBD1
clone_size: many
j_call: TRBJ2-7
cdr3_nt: TGTGCCAGCAGCCAAGGTATCGGACAGGCGAGCTACGAGCAGTACTTC
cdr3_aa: CASSQGIGQASYEQYF

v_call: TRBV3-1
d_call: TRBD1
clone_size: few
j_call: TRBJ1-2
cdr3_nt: TGTGCCAGCAGCTTCCGACAGGGGGCTTCGAAAGGCTACACCTTC
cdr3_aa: CASSFRQGASKGYTF

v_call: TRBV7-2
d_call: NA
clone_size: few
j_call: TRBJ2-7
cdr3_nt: TGTGCCAGCAGCTTAAGGGCACCAGCCTACGAGCAGTACTTC
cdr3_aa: CASSLRAPAYEQYF

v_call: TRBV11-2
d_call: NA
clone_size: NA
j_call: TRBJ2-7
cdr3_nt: TGTGCCAGCAGACTTCCTCCCCTGATCGAGCAGTACTTC
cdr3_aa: CASRLPPLIEQYF

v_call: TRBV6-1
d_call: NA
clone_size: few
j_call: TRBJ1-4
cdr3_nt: TGTGCCAGCAGTCGCGACCCCCTGAGTGGAACTAATGAAAAACTGTTTTTT
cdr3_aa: CASSRDPLSGTNEKLFF

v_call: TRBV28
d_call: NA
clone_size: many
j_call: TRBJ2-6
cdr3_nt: TGTGCCACCCTCAGCTCTGGGGCCAACGTCCTGACTTTC
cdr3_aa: CATLSSGANVLTF

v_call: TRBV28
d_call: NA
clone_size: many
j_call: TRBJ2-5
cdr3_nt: TGTGCCAGCGGCGACAGGTGGGAGACCCAGTACTTC
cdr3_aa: CASGDRWETQYF

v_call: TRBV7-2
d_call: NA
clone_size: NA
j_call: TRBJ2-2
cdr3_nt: TGTGCCAGCAGCTTAGCTGGTGACACCGGGGAGCAGTTTTTT
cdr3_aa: CASSLAGDTGEQFF